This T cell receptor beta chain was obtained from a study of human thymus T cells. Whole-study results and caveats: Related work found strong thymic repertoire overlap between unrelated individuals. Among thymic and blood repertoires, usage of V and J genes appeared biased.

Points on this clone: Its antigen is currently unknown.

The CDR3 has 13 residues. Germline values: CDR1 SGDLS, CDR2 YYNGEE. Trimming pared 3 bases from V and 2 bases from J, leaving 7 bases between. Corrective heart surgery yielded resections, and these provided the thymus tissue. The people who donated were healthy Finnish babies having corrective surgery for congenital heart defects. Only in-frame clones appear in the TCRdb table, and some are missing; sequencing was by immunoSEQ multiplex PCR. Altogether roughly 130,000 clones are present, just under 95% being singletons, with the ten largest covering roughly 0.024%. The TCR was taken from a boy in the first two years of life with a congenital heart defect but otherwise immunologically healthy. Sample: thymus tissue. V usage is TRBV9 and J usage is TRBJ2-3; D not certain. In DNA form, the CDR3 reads TGTGCCAGCAGCGGCAGTCACACAGATACGCAGTATTTT. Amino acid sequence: CASSGSHTDTQYF.